These 29 T cell receptor beta chains share one sample of origin, sequenced in a study of T cell responses to AZD1222 COVID-19 vaccine listed by TCRdb under 2021. Sample time point, as interpreted from the label and publication: baseline before first vaccination. The library was produced with the immunoSEQ multiplex PCR assay. TCRdb provides this immuneACCESS table in a form limited to in-frame rearrangements. Some clones are lacking; in checked studies, under half of them reflect an unresolved V gene, and why the rest are absent is not known. The sample yields around 180,000 clones; about nine tenths were counted once. The ten largest clonotypes hold about 2.8% of the sample. The sample here was peripheral blood, taken on day 0 of AZD1222 vaccination. The receptors stem from an adult in good health.

V is TRBV19 and J is TRBJ1-1; 7 bases map to TRBD1. The germline gives CDR1 LNHDA, CDR2 SQIVND (reference sequence). J lost 0 bases, V lost 4 bases, and 5 bases had no gene match. This CDR3 has 15 amino acids. CDR3 sequence reads: CASSTGDSLNTEAFF. The CDR3 DNA reads as TGTGCCAGTAGTACTGGGGACAGTTTGAACACTGAAGCTTTCTTT.

This clone was observed a single time. The gene calls are TRBV20-1 and TRBJ1-2, with D unresolved. This CDR3 spans 11 amino acids. Germline V gene sequence: CDR1 DFQATT, CDR2 SNEGSKA (reference sequence). Trimming removed 0 bases at V and 4 bases at J, with 3 bases between. DNA for the CDR3: TGCAGTGCTAGAGAAGGCTATGGCTACACCTTC. Protein: CSAREGYGYTF.

The chain is built from TRBV18 and TRBJ1-4; no definite D call. Trimming removed 5 bases from V and 0 bases from J, with 25 bases in between. The CDR3 spans 20 residues. Germline V gene lookup returns CDR1 KGHSH and CDR2 LQKENI. In DNA form, the CDR3 reads TGTGCCAGCTCAGAATCCCCGGCCTGGTTTCCTATTTCAACTAATGAAAAACTGTTTTTT. As protein: CASSESPAWFPISTNEKLFF. The full variable domain, rest sourced from reference TRBV18 and TRBJ1-4, is NAGVMQNPRHLVRRRGQEARLRCSPMKGHSHVYWYRQLPEEGLKFMVYLQKENIIDESGMPKERFSAEFPKEGPSILRIQQVVRGDSAAYFCASSESPAWFPISTNEKLFFGSGTQLSVL.

V usage is TRBV2 and J usage is TRBJ1-1; 9 nucleotides match TRBD1. CDR1 and CDR2 (germline): SNHLY, FYNNEI. The CDR3 runs to 13 residues. With 7 bases clipped from V and 5 bases from J, the junction kept 5 bases outside the gene matches. The CDR3 loop reads CASTRQGDTEAFF. DNA for the CDR3: TGTGCCAGCACCAGACAGGGGGATACTGAAGCTTTCTTT.

This rearrangement joins TRBV2 to TRBJ2-3; TRBD1 agrees at 7 bases. V lost 6 bases, J lost 2 bases, and 2 bases stayed unmatched. Germline V gene sequence: CDR1 SNHLY, CDR2 FYNNEI. This CDR3 is built from 13 residues. The CDR3 DNA follows: TGTGCCAGCAGGGGACAGCCCACAGATACGCAGTATTTT. Protein sequence: CASRGQPTDTQYF.

In this sample, this clone turned up once. J is TRBJ1-3 and V is TRBV30; TRBD1 agrees at 7 bases. The ends lost 2 bases at V and 8 bases at J; junction bases unmatched: 9. Germline V gene data show CDR1 as GTSNPN and CDR2 as SVGIG (reference sequence). The CDR3 runs 14 residues. This chain's CDR3 is CAWSPNRDRDTIYF. The CDR3 coding sequence is TGTGCCTGGAGTCCGAACCGGGACAGAGACACCATATATTTT.

V and J are TRBV5-6 and TRBJ2-5, with TRBD1 matching over 8 bases. The CDR3 has 14 amino acids. Trimming at V came to 4 bases and at J to 5 bases, leaving 7 bases not matched to a gene. Germline lookup yields CDR1 SGHDT and CDR2 YYEEEE. Written as DNA, the CDR3 is TGTGCCAGCAGCCGACAGGGGTCAAGGGAGACCCAGTACTTC. It specifies CASSRQGSRETQYF.

The V call is TRBV19, the J call TRBJ2-4; D is uncertain. Germline CDR1 and CDR2: LNHDA and SQIVND (reference sequence). With 8 bases removed from V and 0 bases from J, the gap between germline ends came to 11 bases. This CDR3 spans 14 amino acids. CDR3 coding DNA: TGTGCCAGTTCCGTTACCCTAGCCAAAAACATTCAGTACTTC. Translating it yields CASSVTLAKNIQYF.

The chain carries TRBV5-4 and TRBJ1-4, with a weak D call TRBD1 (5 bases). This CDR3 is 14 amino acids long. The V end lost 2 bases, the J end lost 3 bases, and 8 bases lay between the germline ends. From germline, CDR1 is SGHNT and CDR2 YYREEE (reference sequence). Here the CDR3 DNA reads TGTGCCAGCAGCTTCAGGGCACCTAATGAAAAACTGTTTTTT. Amino acids: CASSFRAPNEKLFF. Full variable domain (outside the CDR3, taken from reference TRBV5-4 and TRBJ1-4): ETGVTQSPTHLIKTRGQQVTLRCSSQSGHNTVSWYQQALGQGPQFIFQYYREEENGRGNFPPRFSGLQFPNYSSELNVNALELDDSALYLCASSFRAPNEKLFFGSGTQLSVL.

The rearrangement links TRBV27 to TRBJ2-2; possibly TRBD1 or TRBD2 for D (5 bases each). CDR3 length equals 18 residues. Trimming cost V 6 bases and J 3 bases, with 23 bases left between them. Germline V lookup: CDR1 MNHEY, CDR2 SMNVEV (reference sequence). The CDR3 DNA is TGTGCCAGCAGCCCCCCTTTATCCCCAGGGAGATACACCGGGGAGCTGTTTTTT. Translating gives CASSPPLSPGRYTGELFF.

The chain has TRBV5-1 and TRBJ2-2, with TRBD2 identical over 8 bases. CDR3 size: 15 residues. Germline assignment: CDR1 SGHRS and CDR2 YFSETQ. Germline trimming cut 0 bases from V and 6 bases from J; bases unmatched to any gene: 4. The CDR3 region is CASSLALAGAGELFF. CDR3 in DNA: TGCGCCAGCAGCTTGGCCCTAGCGGGTGCCGGGGAGCTGTTTTTT.

This chain joins TRBV5-5 and TRBJ1-3; TRBD1 matches 9 bases. This CDR3 has 15 residues. The V gene end was trimmed by 4 bases and the J gene end by 3 bases; junction bases not matched to a gene: 5. Germline CDR1 and CDR2: SGHKS and YYEKEE (reference sequence). CDR3 in DNA: TGTGCCAGCAGCGCCCTGACAGGGGGTGGAAACACCATATATTTT. Translation gives CASSALTGGGNTIYF.

Comment on this clone: Other DNA sequences in the sample encode the same CDR3. V and J are TRBV11-2 and TRBJ2-7; 13 bases map to TRBD2. CDR3 size: 14 residues. Looked up from germline, CDR1 is SGHAT and CDR2 is FQNNGV. V lost 5 bases, J lost 7 bases, and 5 bases stayed unmatched. CDR3 amino acids: CASSRLAGGYEQYF. The CDR3 DNA sequence: TGTGCCAGCAGCCGACTAGCGGGAGGATATGAGCAGTACTTC.

The rearrangement joins TRBV19 to TRBJ1-2, with D perhaps TRBD1 (5 bases). From germline, CDR1 is LNHDA and CDR2 SQIVND (reference sequence). The CDR3 spans 17 residues. Between the trimmed V and J ends, which lost 5 bases and 4 bases, there was a span of 23 bases. The CDR3 sequence is CASSPLARVSGIYGYTF. The CDR3 DNA reads TGTGCCAGTAGTCCCCTCGCCAGGGTAAGCGGGATCTATGGCTACACCTTC.

The V gene is TRBV1, the J gene TRBJ2-5; the table's D call of TRBD2 was not tested on the DNA. TRBV1 counts as a pseudogene. The CDR3 length is 17 residues. In DNA, the CDR3 is TGCACCAGCAGCCGTCTCCTAATGGAGGGTTTTAACGAGACCCAGTACTTC. Amino acid sequence: CTSSRLLMEGFNETQYF.

The CDR3 DNA follows: TGTGCCAGCAGCCCGTGGGACAGGGCCGTTCCCTACGAGCAGTACTTC. Its protein product is CASSPWDRAVPYEQYF. This chain links TRBV9 with TRBJ2-7, with 9 positions matching TRBD1. The CDR3 consists of 16 residues. J lost 2 bases, V lost 4 bases, and 10 bases had no gene match. CDR1 and CDR2 (germline): SGDLS, YYNGEE.

This rearrangement joins TRBV4-1 to TRBJ1-2; D possibly corresponds to TRBD1 (6 bases). There are 16 residues in the CDR3. The germline V gene encodes CDR1 MGHRA and CDR2 YSYEKL. Trimming shortened V by 1 base and J by 6 bases, and 18 bases separated the two germline ends. Here the CDR3 reads CASSQGQGMLVDGYTF. CDR3 bases: TGCGCCAGCAGCCAAGGCCAGGGGATGTTGGTGGATGGCTACACCTTC.

The chain joins TRBV5-6 to TRBJ1-3; D uncertain. Trimming shortened V by 0 bases and J by 3 bases, and 1 base separated the two germline ends. CDR3 length equals 12 residues. Germline V lookup: CDR1 SGHDT, CDR2 YYEEEE. The DNA for the CDR3 is TGTGCCAGCAGCTTGGGTGGAAACACCATATATTTT. It is translated as CASSLGGNTIYF.

This chain joins TRBV7-2 and TRBJ2-1; TRBD2 agrees at 8 bases. The germline V gene encodes CDR1 SGHTA and CDR2 FQGNSA. Germline trimming cut 5 bases from V and 7 bases from J; bases unmatched to any gene: 10. The CDR3 runs 15 residues. The CDR3 sequence is CASSIQAGGGNEQFF. For the CDR3, the DNA is TGTGCCAGCAGCATACAGGCGGGAGGTGGGAATGAGCAGTTCTTC.

The chain uses TRBV7-2 and TRBJ1-1, with 8 bases aligning to TRBD1. CDR1 and CDR2 (germline): SGHTA, FQGNSA. Unmatched junction bases numbered 13, after V lost 6 bases and J lost 10 bases. The CDR3 totals 14 residues. In DNA form, the CDR3 reads TGTGCCAGCAGGTACCCCACAGGGGGTTCTAGAGCTTTCTTT. Its protein is CASRYPTGGSRAFF.

The sample holds a few counts of this clone. The CDR3 is CASSHGTGLGYGYTF. CDR3 in DNA: TGTGCCAGCAGCCACGGGACAGGTCTAGGGTATGGCTACACCTTC. V gene TRBV3-1 (or the pseudogene TRBV3-2) combines with J gene TRBJ1-2; 8 nucleotides align to TRBD1. This CDR3 has 15 residues. V trimming: 3 bases; J trimming: 5 bases; junction bases outside the gene matches: 8. The germline V gene has CDR1 LGHDT and CDR2 YNNKEL (reference sequence).

The V and J genes are TRBV7-8 and TRBJ1-2; D gene uncertain. Germline V gives CDR1 SGHVS, CDR2 FQNEAQ. This CDR3 comprises 15 residues. Trimming removed 4 bases at V and 3 bases at J, with 15 bases between. CDR3 bases: TGTGCCAGCAGCTCCTTAAAGGCCTCGGACTATGGCTACACCTTC. It yields the protein CASSSLKASDYGYTF.

The chain uses TRBV11-2 and TRBJ1-1; D is possibly TRBD1 (5 bases). V was pared by 8 bases and J by 9 bases, with 19 bases between. The germline V gene encodes CDR1 SGHAT and CDR2 FQNNGV. This CDR3 region has 13 residues. CDR3: CASGHTGLRQAFF. CDR3 DNA: TGTGCCAGCGGTCACACAGGTCTTCGGCAAGCTTTCTTT.

Comment on this clone: The identical CDR3 is also encoded by other nucleotide sequences in the sample. The chain has TRBV7-9 and TRBJ2-2; maybe TRBD1 (6 bases). There are 14 residues in the CDR3. Trimming shortened V by 5 bases and J by 1 base, and 8 bases separated the two germline ends. CDR1 is SEHNR and CDR2 is FQNEAQ in the germline V gene (reference sequence). The CDR3 region has the DNA TGTGCCAGCAGCCTACAGGGGAACACCGGGGAGCTGTTTTTT. It yields the protein CASSLQGNTGELFF.

V usage is TRBV5-1 and J usage is TRBJ1-5; tentatively, D is TRBD1 (6 bases). The CDR3 loop spans 15 amino acids. V was pared by 7 bases and J by 8 bases, with 22 bases between. Per germline, CDR1 SGHRS and CDR2 YFSETQ. The CDR3 here is CASAYGSGVPEPQHF. CDR3 DNA sequence: TGCGCCAGCGCGTACGGGTCAGGGGTCCCGGAGCCCCAGCATTTT.

This rearrangement joins TRBV7-6 to TRBJ1-2; 7 bases map to TRBD1. This CDR3 spans 15 amino acids. Germline CDR1 and CDR2: SGHVS and FNYEAQ. With V trimmed by 4 bases and J by 4 bases, 9 bases remained unmatched. CDR3 in DNA: TGTGCCAGCAGCTCACAACAGGGGACTAGCTATGGCTACACCTTC. Translated, it gives CASSSQQGTSYGYTF.

The V call is TRBV5-1, the J call TRBJ2-1, with 7 bases lining up with TRBD1. V shed 2 bases and J 4 bases; nucleotides not matched to a gene: 6. The CDR3 extends over 15 amino acids. Germline V gene data show CDR1 as SGHRS and CDR2 as YFSETQ. The chain's CDR3 is CASSFRQGKYNEQFF. The CDR3 DNA sequence: TGCGCCAGCAGCTTTCGACAGGGCAAATACAATGAGCAGTTCTTC.

The rearrangement joins TRBV19 to TRBJ1-2; D remains ambiguous. Trimming cost V 6 bases and J 1 base, with 12 bases left between them. Per germline, CDR1 LNHDA and CDR2 SQIVND (reference sequence). This CDR3 has 14 amino acids. CDR3 amino acids: CASRWTGFNYGYTF. The CDR3 coding sequence is TGTGCCAGTAGGTGGACGGGGTTTAACTATGGCTACACCTTC.

This clone has a single count. The chain couples TRBV19 to TRBJ2-3, with 10 bases identical to TRBD2. After removal of 1 base from V and 5 bases from J, the junction contained 9 bases not matched to a gene. CDR1 and CDR2 from the germline V gene are LNHDA and SQIVND (reference sequence). The CDR3 extends over 17 amino acids. The CDR3 reads CASSIAGLAGVRDTQYF. In DNA, the CDR3 is TGTGCCAGTAGTATAGCCGGGCTAGCGGGAGTGAGAGATACGCAGTATTTT. Combining the CDR3 with reference TRBV19 and TRBJ2-3 gives the whole variable domain DGGITQSPKYLFRKEGQNVTLSCEQNLNHDAMYWYRQDPGQGLRLIYYSQIVNDFQKGDIAEGYSVSREKKESFPLTVTSAQKNPTAFYLCASSIAGLAGVRDTQYFGPGTRLTVL.